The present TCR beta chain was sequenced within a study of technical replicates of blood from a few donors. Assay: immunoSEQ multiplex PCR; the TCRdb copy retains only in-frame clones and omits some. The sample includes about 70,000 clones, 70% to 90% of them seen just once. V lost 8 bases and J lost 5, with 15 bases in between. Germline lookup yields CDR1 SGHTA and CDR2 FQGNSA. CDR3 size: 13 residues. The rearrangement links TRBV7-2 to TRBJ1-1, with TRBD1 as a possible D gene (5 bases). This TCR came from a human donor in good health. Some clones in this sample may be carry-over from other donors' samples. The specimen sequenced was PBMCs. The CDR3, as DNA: TGTGCCAGCGCGGGGGGAGGAGGAACTGAAGCTTTCTTT. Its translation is CASAGGGGTEAFF.